Below, one TCR beta chain is given with its context. The target of this receptor is not known. Per-base quality was not reported, and no clone a single base away is much larger than it. This sample was included in a study of blood T cell repertoires in COVID-19 (TCRdb year 2020). The study in broad terms: Samples covering the acute and convalescent phases of COVID-19 were provided by collaborators in the United States, Italy and Spain. The material from the prospective study consisted of cDNA or gDNA derived from T cells, B-cell-depleted T cells, or PBMCs. Nearly every sample came with metadata listing a de-identified subject ID, COVID-19 status, age in years and sex. The dataset comprised deeply sampled blood TCRbeta repertoires from subjects exposed to, actively infected with, or recovered from COVID-19. The repertoires were released in a freely available public database meant as a resource for research on the immune response to SARS-CoV-2. Samples came from the ongoing ImmuneRACE study (first 160 participants) plus 1,254 subjects from 6 global collaborators. Where HLA class I and class II types were available, the types were taken from metadata supplied by the sample provider, not from assay-based typing.

TCRbeta CDR3 regions were amplified from genomic DNA using the immunoSEQ Assay, a bias-controlled multiplex PCR. Turning to the authors' computational methods: The number of nucleated cells in each sample was estimated from the amplification of reference gene primers within the assay. To quantify the absolute abundance of each unique TCRbeta CDR3 rearrangement, sequence reads were collapsed and filtered. For each sample, productive Simpson clonality was calculated by taking the square root of Simpson's diversity index across productive rearrangements. Drawn from immuneACCESS, this table holds only the in-frame rearrangements with V and J called that TCRdb kept. Clones are partly lost; checked studies trace under half to an unresolved V gene and leave the rest unexplained. For V, J and clone size, that table is used; D and trimming come from the DNA. This sample comprises over 200,000 clones, about 90% of them detected only once. In total, the top ten clones hold under 4.5% of the sample.

Participants in the prospective study were aged roughly 18 to 89 years, lived in about two dozen United States geographic areas, and enrolled through a virtual design. To assign participants to cohorts, the prospective study relied on clinical history that participants themselves reported in a screening survey and a study questionnaire. Exposed participants had been in contact, within 2 weeks of entering the study, with a person who had a PCR-confirmed or clinician-diagnosed case of COVID-19. Mobile phlebotomists in the prospective study collected whole blood, serum and a nasopharyngeal or oropharyngeal swab from every participant. Prospective study participants could optionally give additional blood draws and questionnaires over an approximately two-month period. Before DNA extraction, blood samples from the prospective study were shipped at room temperature or frozen. General conclusions and limits of the study: The quantity of clinical and demographic metadata differed by source and by participant and was supplied without curation.

The source is a woman between 25 and 40 years old who had been exposed to COVID-19. What was sequenced was PBMCs or T cells enriched from blood (not recorded which).

The CDR3 here reads CATSDSRLNTGELFF. In nucleotide form, the sequence is TGTGCCACCAGTGACTCCAGACTGAACACCGGGGAGCTGTTTTTT. The chain links TRBV24-1 with TRBJ2-2; the D gene cannot be named for sure. CDR1 and CDR2, per the germline V gene, are KGHDR and SFDVKD. V is pared back by 4 bases and J by 1 base, with 9 bases lying between the germline termini. The cysteine opens and the phenylalanine closes a CDR3 of 15 amino acids. The retained sequence is limited to the CDR3, 45 bases, with the frame set at the first base.